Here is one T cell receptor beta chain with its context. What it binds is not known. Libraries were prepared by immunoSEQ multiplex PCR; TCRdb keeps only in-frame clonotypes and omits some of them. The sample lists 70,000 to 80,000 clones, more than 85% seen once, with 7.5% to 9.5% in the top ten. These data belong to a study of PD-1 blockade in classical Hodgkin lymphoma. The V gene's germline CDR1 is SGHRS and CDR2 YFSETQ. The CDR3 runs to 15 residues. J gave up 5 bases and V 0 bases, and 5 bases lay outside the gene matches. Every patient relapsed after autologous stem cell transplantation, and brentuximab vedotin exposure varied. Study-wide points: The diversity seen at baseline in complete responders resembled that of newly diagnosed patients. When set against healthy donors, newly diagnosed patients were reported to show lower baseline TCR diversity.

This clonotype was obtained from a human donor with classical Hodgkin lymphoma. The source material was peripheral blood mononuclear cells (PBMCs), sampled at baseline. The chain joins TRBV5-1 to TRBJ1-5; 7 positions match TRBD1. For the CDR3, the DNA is TGCGCCAGCAGCTTGGGACAGGGTGCGTATCAGCCCCAGCATTTT. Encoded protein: CASSLGQGAYQPQHF.